This T cell receptor beta chain was observed in a study of Tregs in tolerant kidney transplant recipients. Whole-study findings and limits: Biological reproducibility was not directly addressed in this study.

Here immunoSEQ multiplex PCR was the method, and the copy in TCRdb shows in-frame clones only, minus some. Here the sample spans 15,000 to 20,000 clones, just over 65% being singletons. Comments on this clone: The target antigen is unknown.

With 0 bases clipped from V and 7 bases from J, the junction kept 8 bases outside the gene matches. The length of the CDR3 is 16 residues. Per germline, CDR1 KGHSH and CDR2 LQKENI. The sequencing sample was made of Tregs from blood cultured with allogeneic cells. V usage is TRBV18 and J usage is TRBJ2-1, with 8 bases that match TRBD2. This TCR was sampled from a human donor in good health. The chain's CDR3 is CASSPPRGGLGNEQFF. The CDR3 DNA sequence: TGTGCCAGCTCACCACCACGGGGGGGCCTGGGGAATGAGCAGTTCTTC.